These 6 T cell receptor beta chains originate from one sample sequenced in a study of blood T cell repertoires in COVID-19. Produced via immunoSEQ multiplex PCR; TCRdb's table is partial and in-frame only. The sample records 55,000 to 75,000 clones, 70% to 90% being singletons. The sequenced sample was peripheral blood. These receptors came from a human donor in a cohort sampled during active COVID-19.

The V gene is TRBV7-9, the J gene TRBJ2-7; 7 bases line up with TRBD1. Trimming at V came to 1 base and at J to 2 bases, leaving 2 bases not matched to a gene. CDR1 and CDR2 from the germline V gene are SEHNR and FQNEAQ (reference sequence). The CDR3 has 14 residues. CDR3 DNA sequence: TGTGCCAGCAGCTTAGAACAGGGGCCCTACGAGCAGTACTTC. Encoded protein: CASSLEQGPYEQYF.

V gene TRBV5-6 combines with J gene TRBJ1-6; 12 bases line up with TRBD1. V shed 2 bases, J shed 7 bases, and the junction held 7 bases outside the gene matches. This CDR3 comprises 17 residues. The germline V gene has CDR1 SGHDT and CDR2 YYEEEE. This CDR3 is CASSFNLGQGANSPLHF. DNA of the CDR3: TGTGCCAGCAGCTTTAATTTGGGACAGGGGGCAAATTCACCCCTCCACTTT.

CDR3 sequence (DNA): TGTGCCAGCAGTTCTCAACAGGGCCCGTCTCGAGGCTACACCTTC. Translation: CASSSQQGPSRGYTF. The chain has TRBV28 and TRBJ1-2; TRBD1 is a possible D gene (6 bases). Germline lookup yields CDR1 MDHEN and CDR2 SYDVKM. The CDR3 contains 15 residues. V was shortened by 4 bases and J by 8 bases, with 20 bases between the two germline ends.

The rearrangement joins TRBV4-1 to TRBJ2-3; D is perhaps TRBD2 (6 bases). V was shortened by 3 bases and J by 5 bases, with 9 bases between the two germline ends. Germline CDR1 is MGHRA and CDR2 is YSYEKL. The CDR3 extends over 13 amino acids. The CDR3 nucleotides are TGCGCCAGCAGCCATCTAGCGCTAGATACGCAGTATTTT. Translated: CASSHLALDTQYF.

V usage is TRBV7-9 and J usage is TRBJ2-7; no clear D. CDR3 length: 12 residues. V lost 4 bases, J lost 0 bases, and 4 bases lay in between. The V gene's germline CDR1 is SEHNR and CDR2 FQNEAQ (reference sequence). This CDR3 is CASSYSSYEQYF. As DNA, the CDR3 is TGTGCCAGCAGCTATAGCTCCTACGAGCAGTACTTC.

The J gene is TRBJ2-3, the V gene TRBV6-1, with 9 bases identical to TRBD2. CDR1 is MNHNS and CDR2 is SASEGT in the germline V gene. CDR3 length: 16 residues. V dropped 2 bases and J dropped 5; count of bases not matched to a gene: 8. CDR3 DNA: TGTGCCAGCAGTGAATACCTAGCGGGGCGAGGAGATACGCAGTATTTT. It translates to CASSEYLAGRGDTQYF.